Shown below are 13 T cell receptor beta chains from a single sample sequenced in a study of T cells in women clearing cervical HPV infection (dated by TCRdb to between 2018 and 2020). Library construction relied on the immunoSEQ multiplex PCR assay. TCRdb took over this immuneACCESS table, retaining in-frame rearrangements with V and J assigned. Such tables are incomplete; in checked studies, under half of the missing clones stem from an unresolved V gene, and the remainder is unexplained. For this sample, the table gives over 20,000 clones. Together, the top ten hold 9.1% of the sample. Sequencing was performed on blood buffy coat. The receptor set was obtained from a woman between 18 and 70 years old with a cervical HPV16 infection that either progressed to CIN3+ or cleared (not recorded which).

With respect to this clone: Coverage ceases 3 residues before the CDR3 finishes, and the germline J gene fills in the end. The V gene is TRBV5-4, the J gene TRBJ2-7; D perhaps matches TRBD2 (7 bases). Between the trimmed V and J ends, which lost 2 bases and 4 bases, there was a span of 16 bases. Looked up from germline, CDR1 is SGHNT and CDR2 is YYREEE (reference sequence). CDR3 length: 15 amino acids. The sequenced part of the CDR3 DNA is TGTGCCAGCAGCTTCAAGGGGGGGCCTGAGTACGAG. Translating it yields CASSFKGGPEYE. The entire CDR3 protein reads CASSFKGGPEYEQYF. Using reference TRBV5-4 and TRBJ2-7 for the parts outside the CDR3, the full variable domain is ETGVTQSPTHLIKTRGQQVTLRCSSQSGHNTVSWYQQALGQGPQFIFQYYREEENGRGNFPPRFSGLQFPNYSSELNVNALELDDSALYLCASSFKGGPEYEQYFGPGTRLTVT.

Regarding this clone: The sequenced fragment ends 3 residues before the CDR3 boundary, so the rest is inferred from the germline J gene. This chain uses TRBV20-1 with TRBJ1-3, with D possibly being TRBD1 (6 bases). The CDR3 has 14 amino acids. Germline V gene sequence: CDR1 DFQATT, CDR2 SNEGSKA (reference sequence). Between the trimmed V and J ends, which lost 6 bases and 0 bases, there was a span of 12 bases. The CDR3 here is CSATTGRSGNTIYF. CDR3 DNA (partial): TGCAGTGCAACTACAGGGCGCTCTGGAAACACC.

In the case of this clone: The read comes to an end 3 residues before the CDR3 does, leaving the germline J gene to fill in the end. The rearrangement links TRBV5-4 to TRBJ2-2; a weak D match, TRBD1 (6 bases). Germline-derived CDR1 and CDR2 are SGHNT and YYREEE (reference sequence). The CDR3 runs 16 residues. V shed 6 bases and J shed 1 base, with 16 bases lying between them. CDR3 in amino acids: CASTSPGQMNTGELFF. CDR3 DNA, as far as it was read: TGTGCCAGCACCTCACCGGGACAAATGAACACCGGGGAG.

As regards this clone: Read data end 3 residues before the CDR3 end; the end is taken from the germline J gene. The genes are TRBV10-3 and TRBJ1-2, with D possibly TRBD1 on 5 matching bases. From germline, CDR1 is ENHRY and CDR2 SYGVKD. Trimming stripped 1 base from V and 3 bases from J, with 9 bases between. The CDR3 runs 14 residues. Partial CDR3 DNA: TGTGCCATCAGTGAGTTAGGCAGGGACTATGGC. It codes for CAISELGRDYG. In full, the CDR3 reads CAISELGRDYGYTF.

As regards this clone: Coverage ceases 3 residues before the CDR3 finishes, and the germline J gene fills in the end. The chain uses TRBV5-1 and TRBJ2-2; D remains unclear. Germline values: CDR1 SGHRS, CDR2 YFSETQ. Trimming stripped 0 bases from V and 1 base from J, with 4 bases between. The CDR3 is 14 amino acids. This CDR3 reads CASSLGGNTGELFF. The CDR3 DNA, read in part, is TGCGCCAGCAGCTTGGGAGGGAACACCGGGGAG.

In regard to this clone: The CDR3 end falls 3 residues outside the read, so it is completed with the germline J gene. The chain combines TRBV5-1 with TRBJ2-2; 7 bases are shared with TRBD2. The junction had 2 bases not matched to a gene; V was cut back by 0 bases and J by 3 bases. This CDR3 region has 15 residues. The germline CDR1 and CDR2 sequences are SGHRS and YFSETQ. The CDR3 loop is CASSLALADTGELFF. Partial CDR3 DNA: TGCGCCAGCAGCTTGGCCCTAGCGGACACCGGGGAG.

CDR3 bases read: TGTGCCAGCAGTTACTCGAGACAGGGGGGCTACGAG. The encoded protein is CASSYSRQGGYE. In full, the CDR3 is CASSYSRQGGYEQYF. The J gene is TRBJ2-7, the V gene TRBV6-2 or TRBV6-3; 9 nucleotides match TRBD1. The CDR3 goes on 3 residues after the read ends, and that part is filled in from the germline J gene. This CDR3 spans 15 amino acids. Germline V gene sequence: CDR1 MNHEY, CDR2 SVGEGT. The J segment lost 3 bases and the V segment lost 0 bases, leaving 3 bases of the junction unmatched.

On this clone: With the read ending 3 residues before the CDR3 end, the germline J gene is used to fill in that end. The chain has TRBV18 and TRBJ1-1, with D tentatively TRBD1 (6 bases). The CDR3 contains 15 residues. Trimming took off 3 bases at V and 2 bases at J, with 13 bases between the two ends. Germline V gene data show CDR1 as KGHSH and CDR2 as LQKENI. The CDR3 sequence is CASSPKRGSNTEAFF. The CDR3 bases that were read are TGTGCCAGCTCACCGAAGAGGGGGAGTAACACTGAA. Combining the CDR3 with reference TRBV18 and TRBJ1-1 gives the whole variable domain NAGVMQNPRHLVRRRGQEARLRCSPMKGHSHVYWYRQLPEEGLKFMVYLQKENIIDESGMPKERFSAEFPKEGPSILRIQQVVRGDSAAYFCASSPKRGSNTEAFFGQGTRLTVV.

About this clone itself: The CDR3 end is not reached by the read, which stops 3 residues before it; the germline J gene fills it in. The V gene is TRBV29-1, the J gene TRBJ1-2; no clear D gene. The CDR3 totals 12 residues. Germline values: CDR1 SQVTM, CDR2 ANQGSEA. V lost 5 bases and J 1 base, leaving 8 bases between the germline ends. The DNA read from the CDR3 is TGCAGCGTTCGAAACTTTAACTATGGC. Protein product: CSVRNFNYG. The full-length CDR3 reads as CSVRNFNYGYTF.

In the case of this clone: The read is 3 residues too short to cover the CDR3 end, so that end is filled in from the germline J gene. The rearrangement uses TRBV7-9 and TRBJ2-3; 9 nucleotides match TRBD2. Germline-derived CDR1 and CDR2 are SEHNR and FQNEAQ (reference sequence). This CDR3 is built from 15 residues. J gave up 6 bases and V 5 bases, and 9 bases lay outside the gene matches. CDR3 bases read: TGTGCCAGCAGCAAACAAGCGGGAGGTTCGGATACG. Translating it yields CASSKQAGGSDT. The CDR3 in its entirety is CASSKQAGGSDTQYF. Full variable domain (missing parts from reference TRBV7-9 and TRBJ2-3): DTGVSQNPRHKITKRGQNVTFRCDPISEHNRLYWYRQTLGQGPEFLTYFQNEAQLEKSRLLSDRFSAERPKGSFSTLEIQRTEQGDSAMYLCASSKQAGGSDTQYFGPGTRLTVL.

As concerns this clone: Coverage ceases 3 residues before the CDR3 finishes, and the germline J gene fills in the end. This chain connects TRBV30 to TRBJ2-1; 7 positions match TRBD2. J gave up 3 bases and V 3 bases, and 8 bases lay outside the gene matches. CDR1 and CDR2 (germline): GTSNPN, SVGIG (reference sequence). The CDR3 is made up of 15 amino acids. The part of the CDR3 DNA that was read is TGTGCCTGGAGGAGCGATAGCGGGTTCTACAATGAG. Translation: CAWRSDSGFYNE. In full, the CDR3 is CAWRSDSGFYNEQFF.

As concerns this clone: The missing CDR3 end, 3 residues past where the read stops, is filled in from the germline J gene. This chain links TRBV5-1 with TRBJ2-3, with D maybe TRBD2 (6 bases). The CDR3 contains 15 residues. The V and J ends lost 3 bases and 2 bases respectively, with 13 bases between them. The germline CDR1 and CDR2 sequences are SGHRS and YFSETQ. The chain's CDR3 is CASSSGTLHTDTQYF. Partial CDR3 DNA: TGCGCCAGCAGCTCCGGGACTCTGCACACAGATACG.

Concerning this clone: The read is 3 residues too short to cover the CDR3 end, so that end is filled in from the germline J gene. The chain has TRBV5-8 and TRBJ2-2, with D possibly TRBD1 on 5 matching bases. The V end lost 2 bases, the J end lost 3 bases, and 8 bases lay between the germline ends. This CDR3 spans 14 amino acids. The germline V gene encodes CDR1 SGHTS and CDR2 YDEGEE. The sequenced part of the CDR3 DNA is TGTGCCAGCAGCTTCGCCAGGGACACCGGGGAG. Its protein product is CASSFARDTGE. The CDR3, in full, reads CASSFARDTGELFF.